This TCR beta chain was found in a study of a mutant IDH1 vaccine in newly diagnosed glioma (dated by TCRdb to the early 2020s). Background on the whole study: Patients were given eight vaccinations, in weeks 1, 3, 5, 7, 11, 15, 19 and 23, which matched visits V03 through V10. Vaccination started 4-6 weeks after radiotherapy alone, or was given together with temozolomide cycles in the groups whose treatment included chemotherapy. The approximately 30 treated patients were approximately 62% male and around 40% female, with a mean age of 40.4 years. Prior to enrollment, standard therapy consisting of radiotherapy alone, temozolomide alone, or radiochemotherapy with temozolomide had been administered to patients, with the combination being received by most patients. Peripheral blood was drawn at six visits: V03 (baseline), V05, V07, V10, V12 and V13. Longitudinal TCRB deep sequencing was done for some 26 treated patients, wherever samples were available for exploratory analyses.

From cysteine to phenylalanine, the CDR3 is 14 amino acids long. Solely the CDR3 DNA is kept, with 42 bases framed from the first base. CDR1 and CDR2 are drawn from the germline V gene (reference sequence): MNHEY, SMNVEV. The germline V and J ends show losses of 0 bases and 7 bases respectively, and no gene match explains 2 bases of the junction. To prepare the library, the immunoSEQ multiplex PCR assay was applied. Rearranged TCR beta chain sequences were amplified using the hsTCRB Kit according to the manufacturer's protocol. An Illumina MiSeq was used to sequence the TCRB libraries. The paper's data handling went like this. The kit vendor's proprietary platform handled demultiplexing, trimming and gene mapping. TCRdb took over this immuneACCESS table, retaining in-frame rearrangements with V and J assigned. Such tables are incomplete; in checked studies, under half of the missing clones stem from an unresolved V gene, and the remainder is unexplained. V, J and clone size are those of that table, while D and trimming were read from the DNA. The sample includes tens of thousands of clones, with 70% to 85% observed a single time. 3.1% of the sample goes to the ten largest clones.

Only a few counts were recorded for this clone. The antigen it recognizes is unknown. Qualities for individual bases were not recorded, and no much larger clone is one base off. The time point label corresponds to: week 5, during vaccination. Each vaccine dose, consisting of 300 ug of a 20-mer mutant IDH1 peptide in Montanide, was administered subcutaneously with topical imiquimod. Newly diagnosed WHO grade 3 or 4 IDH1-mutant astrocytomas showing loss of nuclear ATRX were present in the donors. The samples were drawn from NOA16, a multicentre, single-arm, open-label phase I trial in Germany that tested a mutant IDH1 peptide vaccine in humans for the first time. Genomic DNA for TCRB sequencing was isolated from EDTA blood with the DNeasy Blood and Tissue Kit. General study outcomes and caveats: Vaccine-induced immune responses across multiple MHC alleles were detected in roughly 94% of patients. It was noted by the authors that analyses of patient blood samples could not be reproduced owing to sample limitations. Availability determined which PBMC samples were chosen for TCRB deep sequencing. No apparent relationship was observed between pseudoprogression and alterations in the top peripheral T cell clonotypes detected by TCRB sequencing.

The receptor's source is a woman younger than 35 with glioma. Some clones in this sample may be carry-over from other donors' samples. The rearranged chain carries TRBV27 and TRBJ1-2, with 10 central nucleotides matching TRBD1. The material sequenced was PBMCs, taken from a glioma patient whose treatment included an IDH1 peptide vaccine. CDR3 loop: CASSLSGTGAGYTF. In nucleotide form, the sequence is TGTGCCAGCAGTTTATCTGGGACAGGGGCTGGCTACACCTTC.